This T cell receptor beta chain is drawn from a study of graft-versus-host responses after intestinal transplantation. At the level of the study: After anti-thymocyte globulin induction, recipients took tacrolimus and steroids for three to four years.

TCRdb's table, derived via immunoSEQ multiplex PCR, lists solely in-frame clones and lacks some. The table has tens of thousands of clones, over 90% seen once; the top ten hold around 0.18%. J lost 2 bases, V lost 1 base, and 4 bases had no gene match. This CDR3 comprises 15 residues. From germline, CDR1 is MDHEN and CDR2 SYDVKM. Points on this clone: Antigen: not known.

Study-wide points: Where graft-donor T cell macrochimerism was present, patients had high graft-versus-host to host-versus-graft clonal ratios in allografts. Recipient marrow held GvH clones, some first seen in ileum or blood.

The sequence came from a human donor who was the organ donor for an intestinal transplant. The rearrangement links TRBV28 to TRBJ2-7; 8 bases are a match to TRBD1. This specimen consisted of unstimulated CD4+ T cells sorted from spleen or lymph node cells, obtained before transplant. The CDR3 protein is CASSLLGQVAYEQYF. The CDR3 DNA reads TGTGCCAGCAGTTTATTGGGACAGGTAGCCTACGAGCAGTACTTC.